The 10 T cell receptor beta chains below come from one sample, sequenced in a study of cytomegalovirus exposure and HLA in healthy donors. Method: immunoSEQ multiplex PCR; TCRdb's copy keeps in-frame clones and lacks some. The sample yields 55,000 to 65,000 clones, approximately 96% seen once. Sequenced: PBMCs. Source of these receptors: a man between 18 and 35 years old in good health and CMV-seronegative.

This chain connects TRBV4-1 to TRBJ2-7, with D maybe TRBD1 (8 bases). Germline V lookup: CDR1 MGHRA, CDR2 YSYEKL. The CDR3 is 16 residues long. The germline V and J ends were trimmed by 1 base and 6 bases, with 19 bases remaining between them. CDR3 amino acids: CASSQGAGQVTGEQYF. DNA for the CDR3: TGCGCCAGCAGCCAAGGAGCGGGACAGGTAACGGGCGAGCAGTACTTC.

V is TRBV29-1 and J is TRBJ2-6, with a tentative D call TRBD2 (5 bases). V lost 3 bases and J lost 2, with 8 bases in between. The length of the CDR3 is 14 residues. CDR1 is SQVTM, CDR2 ANQGSEA, per germline. The CDR3 DNA reads TGCAGCGTTGAGAGGGCGACTGGGGCCAACGTCCTGACTTTC. Translating gives CSVERATGANVLTF.

This rearrangement joins TRBV18 to TRBJ2-1; D perhaps matches TRBD1 (5 bases). CDR1 is KGHSH and CDR2 is LQKENI in the germline V gene. The V end was cut by 3 bases, the J end by 8 bases, with 14 bases between. This CDR3 region has 14 residues. The CDR3 loop reads CASSPLTQGHEQFF. The CDR3 bases are TGTGCCAGCTCACCCTTAACCCAGGGCCATGAGCAGTTCTTC.

This chain uses TRBV6-1 with TRBJ2-1; tentative D call: TRBD1 (5 bases). This CDR3 is built from 14 residues. The V and J ends lost 4 bases and 1 base respectively, with 8 bases between them. Germline V lookup: CDR1 MNHNS, CDR2 SASEGT. CDR3 coding DNA: TGTGCCAGCAGTGCCAGGGATTCCTACAATGAGCAGTTCTTC. Translation gives CASSARDSYNEQFF.

The DNA of the CDR3 is TGCGCCAGCAGCACCGGACAGGGATCCTATGGCTACACCTTC. It yields the protein CASSTGQGSYGYTF. The chain couples TRBV5-1 to TRBJ1-2; the match to TRBD1 covers 8 bases. V trimming: 4 bases; J trimming: 4 bases; junction bases outside the gene matches: 6. Per germline, CDR1 SGHRS and CDR2 YFSETQ. This CDR3 has 14 residues.

The rearrangement uses TRBV4-1 and TRBJ2-7, with a weak D call TRBD2 (6 bases). The CDR3 contains 16 residues. V was trimmed by 2 bases and J by 1 base, leaving 15 bases between them. Per germline, CDR1 MGHRA and CDR2 YSYEKL. CDR3: CASSQSPGRGSYEQYF. The DNA for the CDR3 is TGCGCCAGCAGCCAATCCCCCGGGAGAGGGTCCTACGAGCAGTACTTC.

This clone was observed once. The chain is built from TRBV4-1 and TRBJ2-4; D is unresolved. The CDR3 covers 17 residues. Trimming removed 0 bases from V and 0 bases from J, with 12 bases in between. Germline V lookup: CDR1 MGHRA, CDR2 YSYEKL. The CDR3 region is CASSQDGASKAKNIQYF. The CDR3 coding sequence is TGCGCCAGCAGCCAAGATGGAGCCTCGAAAGCCAAAAACATTCAGTACTTC.

The chain carries TRBV7-2 and TRBJ2-5; 12 bases are a match to TRBD2. Germline trimming cut 5 bases from V and 11 bases from J; bases unmatched to any gene: 3. Germline V gene sequence: CDR1 SGHTA, CDR2 FQGNSA. The CDR3 covers 12 residues. CDR3 protein: CASSPGLAGQYF. CDR3 nucleotides: TGTGCCAGCAGCCCGGGACTAGCGGGTCAGTACTTC.

This clone was observed once. The chain has TRBV5-1 and TRBJ2-5; 8 bases agree with TRBD2. This CDR3 is 17 amino acids long. CDR1 is SGHRS and CDR2 is YFSETQ in the germline V gene. V dropped 0 bases and J dropped 1; count of bases not matched to a gene: 8. CDR3: CASSLARDSGTQETQYF. CDR3 nucleotides: TGCGCCAGCAGCTTGGCCCGCGATAGCGGGACCCAAGAGACCCAGTACTTC. Variable domain in full (rest from reference TRBV5-1 and TRBJ2-5): KAGVTQTPRYLIKTRGQQVTLSCSPISGHRSVSWYQQTPGQGLQFLFEYFSETQRNKGNFPGRFSGRQFSNSRSEMNVSTLELGDSALYLCASSLARDSGTQETQYFGPGTRLLVL.

The sample holds one count of this clone. The chain recombines TRBV27 with TRBJ2-5; 16 bases are shared with TRBD2. V lost 5 bases to trimming and J lost 3 bases; unmatched junction nucleotides: 3. Germline V gene lookup returns CDR1 MNHEY and CDR2 SMNVEV (reference sequence). The CDR3 spans 16 residues. CDR3 DNA sequence: TGTGCCAGCAGTCCGGGGACTAGCGGGAGGGAAGAGACCCAGTACTTC. This encodes CASSPGTSGREETQYF.